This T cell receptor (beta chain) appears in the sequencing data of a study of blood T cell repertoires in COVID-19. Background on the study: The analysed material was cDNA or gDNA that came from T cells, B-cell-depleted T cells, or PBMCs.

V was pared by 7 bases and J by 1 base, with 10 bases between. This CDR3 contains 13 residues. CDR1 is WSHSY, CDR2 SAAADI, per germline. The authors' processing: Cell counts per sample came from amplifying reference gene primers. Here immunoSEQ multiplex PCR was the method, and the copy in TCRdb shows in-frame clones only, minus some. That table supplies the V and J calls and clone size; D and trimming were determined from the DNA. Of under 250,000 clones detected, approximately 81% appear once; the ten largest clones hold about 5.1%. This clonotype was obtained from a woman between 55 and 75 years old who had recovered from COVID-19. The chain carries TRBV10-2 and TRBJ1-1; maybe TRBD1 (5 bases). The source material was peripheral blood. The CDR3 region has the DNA TGCGCCAGCATTCTAACAGGGAACACTGAAGCTTTCTTT. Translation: CASILTGNTEAFF.